Sequencing of this T cell receptor (beta chain) was carried out in a study of blood T cell repertoires in COVID-19. Study in general: Samples came from the United States, Italy and Spain, spanning acute and convalescent COVID-19. Nucleic acid was either cDNA or gDNA, and it came from T cells, B-cell-depleted T cells, or PBMCs.

Trimming pared 4 bases from V and 6 bases from J, leaving 12 bases between. This CDR3 has 13 residues. Germline loops: CDR1 SNHLY, CDR2 FYNNEI. In assigning cohorts, the study relied on participant-reported clinical history. In Cohort 3, a recovered donor had either two negative PCRs, clearance, or symptom resolution. The method was immunoSEQ multiplex PCR; TCRdb's version includes in-frame clones alone and lacks a portion of them. The data show roughly 350,000 clones, with 80% to 95% seen just once and roughly 18% held by the top ten. The clonotype was recovered from a woman in her 30s who had recovered from COVID-19. The sequenced material came from PBMCs or T cells enriched from blood (not recorded which). The chain couples TRBV2 to TRBJ1-2; a possible D gene is TRBD1 (6 bases). In DNA, the CDR3 is TGTGCCAGCAGTGGACAGGTGGAGAATGGCTACACCTTC. Protein: CASSGQVENGYTF.